The present T cell receptor (beta chain) was sequenced within a study of HIV-infected patients and healthy controls. This clonotype showed up many times. V gave up 3 bases and J gave up 6 bases, with 11 bases separating them. CDR3 size: 14 residues. Germline CDR1 is SEHNR and CDR2 is FQNEAQ (reference sequence). TCRdb re-derived calls from the 5' RACE reads in MiXCR, one entry per CDR3 protein. The sample has 60,000 to 75,000 distinct CDR3 sequences, roughly a sixth seen once. The TCR was taken from a human donor in good health. The chain is built from TRBV7-9 and TRBJ1-4; D is perhaps TRBD1 (5 bases). The specimen sequenced was CD4+ T cells from blood. This CDR3 reads CASSFSLGDEKLFF. In nucleotides, the CDR3 is TGTGCCAGCAGCTTTTCCTTGGGGGATGAAAAACTGTTTTTT.